This paragraph covers one T cell receptor (beta chain) sequence. The sample comes from a study of technical replicates of blood from a handful of donors. TCRdb's table, derived via immunoSEQ multiplex PCR, lists solely in-frame clones and lacks some. This table has more than 45,000 clones, about 94% appearing once. CDR1 and CDR2 from the germline V gene are SGHDT and YYEEEE. The V end was cut by 4 bases, the J end by 0 bases, with 17 bases between. The CDR3 contains 17 residues. The clonotype was recovered from a human donor in good health. Some clones in this sample may be carry-over from other donors' samples. Sequencing input: PBMCs. The chain joins TRBV5-6 to TRBJ2-1, with D possibly TRBD2 on 5 matching bases. The CDR3 DNA reads as TGTGCCAGCAGCGGCGCCGCTAGCCTACGCTCCTACAATGAGCAGTTCTTC. The encoded protein is CASSGAASLRSYNEQFF.